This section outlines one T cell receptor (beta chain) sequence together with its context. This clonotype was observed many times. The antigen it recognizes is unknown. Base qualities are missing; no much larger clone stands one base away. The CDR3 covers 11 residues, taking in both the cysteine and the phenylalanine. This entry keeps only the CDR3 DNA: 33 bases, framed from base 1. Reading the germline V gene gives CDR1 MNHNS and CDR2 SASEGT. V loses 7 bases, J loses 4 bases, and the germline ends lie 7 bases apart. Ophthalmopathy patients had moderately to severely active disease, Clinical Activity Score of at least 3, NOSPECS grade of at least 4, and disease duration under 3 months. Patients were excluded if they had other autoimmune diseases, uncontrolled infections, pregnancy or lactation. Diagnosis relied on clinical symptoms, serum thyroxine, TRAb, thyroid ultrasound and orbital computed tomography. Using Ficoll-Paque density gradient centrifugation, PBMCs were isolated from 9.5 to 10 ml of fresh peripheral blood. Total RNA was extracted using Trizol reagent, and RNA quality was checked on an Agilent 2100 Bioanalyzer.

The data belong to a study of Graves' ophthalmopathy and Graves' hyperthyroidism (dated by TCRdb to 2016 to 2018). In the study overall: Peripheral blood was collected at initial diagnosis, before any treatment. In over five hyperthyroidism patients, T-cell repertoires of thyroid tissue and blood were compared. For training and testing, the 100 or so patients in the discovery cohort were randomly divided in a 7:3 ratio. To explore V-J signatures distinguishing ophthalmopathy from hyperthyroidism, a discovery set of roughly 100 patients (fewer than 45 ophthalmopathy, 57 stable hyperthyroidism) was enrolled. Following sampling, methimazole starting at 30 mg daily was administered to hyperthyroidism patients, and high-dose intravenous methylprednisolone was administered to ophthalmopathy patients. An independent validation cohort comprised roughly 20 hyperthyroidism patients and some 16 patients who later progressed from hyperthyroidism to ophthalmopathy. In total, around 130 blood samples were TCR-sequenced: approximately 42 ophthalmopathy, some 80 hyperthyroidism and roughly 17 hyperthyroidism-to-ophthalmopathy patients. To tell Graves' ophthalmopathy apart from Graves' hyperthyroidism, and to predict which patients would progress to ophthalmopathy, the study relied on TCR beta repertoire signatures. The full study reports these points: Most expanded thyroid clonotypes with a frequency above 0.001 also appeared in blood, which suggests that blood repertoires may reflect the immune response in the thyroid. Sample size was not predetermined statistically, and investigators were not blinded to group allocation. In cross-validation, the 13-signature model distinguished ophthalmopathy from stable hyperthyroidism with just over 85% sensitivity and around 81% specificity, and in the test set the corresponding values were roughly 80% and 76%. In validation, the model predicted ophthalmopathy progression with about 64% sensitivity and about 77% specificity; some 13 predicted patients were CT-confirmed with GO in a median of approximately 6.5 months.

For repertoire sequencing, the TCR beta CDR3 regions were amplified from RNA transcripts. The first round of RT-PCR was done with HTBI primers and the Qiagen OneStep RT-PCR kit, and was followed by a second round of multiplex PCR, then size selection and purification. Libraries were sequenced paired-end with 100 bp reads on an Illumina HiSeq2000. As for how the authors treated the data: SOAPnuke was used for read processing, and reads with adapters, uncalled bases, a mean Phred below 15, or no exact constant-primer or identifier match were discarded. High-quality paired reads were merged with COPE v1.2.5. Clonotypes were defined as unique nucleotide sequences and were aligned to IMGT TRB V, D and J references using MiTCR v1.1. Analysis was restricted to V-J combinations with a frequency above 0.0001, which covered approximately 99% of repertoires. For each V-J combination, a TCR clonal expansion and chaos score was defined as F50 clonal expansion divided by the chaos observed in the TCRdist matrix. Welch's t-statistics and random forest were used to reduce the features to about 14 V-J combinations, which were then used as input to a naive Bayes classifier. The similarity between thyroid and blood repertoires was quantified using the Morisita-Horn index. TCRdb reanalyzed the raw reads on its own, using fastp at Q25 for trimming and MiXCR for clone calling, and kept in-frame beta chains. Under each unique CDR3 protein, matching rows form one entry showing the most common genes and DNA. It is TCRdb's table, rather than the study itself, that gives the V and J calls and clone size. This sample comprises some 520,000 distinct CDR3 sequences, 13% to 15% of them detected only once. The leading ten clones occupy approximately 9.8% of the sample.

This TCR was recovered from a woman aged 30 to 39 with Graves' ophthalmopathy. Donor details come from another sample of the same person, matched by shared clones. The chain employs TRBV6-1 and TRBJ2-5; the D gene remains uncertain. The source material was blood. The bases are TGTGCCAGCACCTACGGAGAGACCCAGTACTTC. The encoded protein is CASTYGETQYF.